Below, 24 T cell receptor beta chains from the same sample are listed, as sequenced in a study of regulatory T cells in long-lasting Graves disease. Building the TCR beta libraries relied on iRepertoire HTBI primers, and CDR3 regions underwent Arm-PCR. From the multiplex PCR reads, TCRdb called clonotypes with MiXCR, one entry per CDR3 protein. The sample includes 650,000 to 850,000 distinct CDR3 sequences, around 30% of them seen just once. Indicated time point: persistent/refractory GD, antithyroid drugs over 5 years with positive TRAb. PBMC-derived RNA was used for the TCR library. Sequences were derived from peripheral blood mononuclear cells (PBMCs), sampled when the disease was refractory, from a patient treated with antithyroid drugs. The receptor source for this set is a female donor with Graves disease.

This clonotype was detected only a few times. The chain couples TRBV6-2 or TRBV6-3 to TRBJ1-1; the D gene is possibly TRBD1 (5 bases). Trimming removed 2 bases at V and 1 base at J, with 14 bases between. Germline assignment: CDR1 MNHEY and CDR2 SVGEGT. The CDR3 is made up of 16 amino acids. As DNA, the CDR3 is TGTGCCAGCAGTTACAAGGGGCTGAAGGCGAACACTGAAGCTTTCTTT. Its protein is CASSYKGLKANTEAFF.

This clonotype was seen only once. The junction shows a germline mismatch at one end, possibly a read error. V and J are TRBV19 and TRBJ1-1; 7 nucleotides match TRBD1. From germline, CDR1 is LNHDA and CDR2 SQIVND (reference sequence). The length of the CDR3 is 14 residues. The chain's CDR3 is CASTKTGQNTEASF. The CDR3 coding sequence is TGTGCCAGTACCAAGACGGGACAGAACACTGAAGCTTCCTTT.

This clonotype was recorded only once. This chain uses TRBV4-1 with TRBJ1-2; no clear D gene. Trimming shortened V by 4 bases and J by 4 bases, and 13 bases separated the two germline ends. The CDR3 spans 14 residues. Per the germline V gene, CDR1 is MGHRA and CDR2 is YSYEKL. The CDR3 DNA reads TGCGCCAGCAGCCGCCTACTCGAAATCTATGGCTACACCTTC. Translated, it gives CASSRLLEIYGYTF.

The CDR3 loop reads CATSRQESHHYGYTF. CDR3 in DNA: TGTGCCACCAGCAGACAGGAGTCCCATCACTATGGCTACACCTTC. The V call is TRBV15, the J call TRBJ1-2; the D is unclear. The V gene lost 2 bases and the J gene lost 3 bases, with 13 bases spanning the gap. Germline CDR1 reads LNHNV; CDR2 reads YYDKDF (reference sequence). This CDR3 is 15 amino acids long. The full variable domain, with the rest looked up from reference TRBV15 and TRBJ1-2, is DAMVIQNPRYQVTQFGKPVTLSCSQTLNHNVMYWYQQKSSQAPKLLFHYYDKDFNNEADTPDNFQSRRPNTSFCFLDIRSPGLGDTAMYLCATSRQESHHYGYTFGSGTRLTVV.

The rearrangement joins TRBV4-1 to TRBJ2-7; maybe TRBD1 (6 bases). Germline lookup yields CDR1 MGHRA and CDR2 YSYEKL. This CDR3 comprises 14 residues. Trimming left V 5 bases short and J 4 bases short, with 15 bases between. The CDR3 DNA sequence: TGCGCCAGCAGCGGGAACATCCAGGGGTACGAGCAGTACTTC. Its translation: CASSGNIQGYEQYF.

The rearrangement links TRBV12-3 or TRBV12-4 to TRBJ2-7; 9 bases line up with TRBD2. V shed 5 bases, J shed 5 bases, and the junction held 13 bases outside the gene matches. The CDR3 length is 16 residues. CDR3 region: CASSRILAGVFDEQYF. The CDR3 DNA reads as TGTGCCAGCAGTCGAATTTTAGCGGGAGTTTTCGACGAGCAGTACTTC.

This clonotype was seen many times. The genes are TRBV12-3 or TRBV12-4 and TRBJ1-1; 7 bases are shared with TRBD1. Losses at the gene ends were 5 bases for V and 5 bases for J; bases not matched to a gene: 8. This CDR3 comprises 14 residues. The CDR3 bases are TGTGCCAGCAGTCAAGGGGGCATGAGAACTGAAGCTTTCTTT. Amino acid sequence: CASSQGGMRTEAFF.

Worth noting for this clonotype: Germline and junction disagree at one end, which may indicate a read error. This rearrangement joins TRBV7-9 to TRBJ2-7; D not resolved. This CDR3 contains 12 residues. Germline CDR1 and CDR2: SEHNR and FQNEAQ (reference sequence). The chain's CDR3 is CASSLSSCEQYF. The CDR3 DNA follows: TGTGCCAGCAGCTTGAGCTCCTGCGAGCAGTACTTC.

The chain links TRBV20-1 to TRBJ2-2; 13 bases are shared with TRBD2. CDR3 length equals 16 residues. V lost 2 bases to trimming and J lost 7 bases; unmatched junction nucleotides: 7. From germline, CDR1 is DFQATT and CDR2 SNEGSKA (reference sequence). Here the CDR3 reads CSARSGLAGASGELFF. CDR3 coding DNA: TGCAGTGCTAGAAGCGGACTAGCGGGAGCAAGCGGGGAGCTGTTTTTT.

Only a few counts were recorded for this clonotype. The V and J genes are TRBV11-1 and TRBJ2-5, with 9 bases that match TRBD2. CDR1 is SGHAT and CDR2 is FQDESV in the germline V gene (reference sequence). The CDR3 has 18 amino acids. J gave up 2 bases and V 1 base, and 11 bases lay outside the gene matches. DNA of the CDR3: TGTGCCAGCAGCTTAGGACGACCCTCTAGCGGGAAGCAAGAGACCCAGTACTTC. As protein: CASSLGRPSSGKQETQYF. Filled out from reference TRBV11-1 and TRBJ2-5, the complete variable domain reads EAEVAQSPRYKITEKSQAVAFWCDPISGHATLYWYRQILGQGPELLVQFQDESVVDDSQLPKDRFSAERLKGVDSTLKIQPAELGDSAMYLCASSLGRPSSGKQETQYFGPGTRLLVL.

The chain has TRBV6-9 and TRBJ2-7, with D possibly matching TRBD1 (7 bases). The V and J ends lost 3 bases and 4 bases respectively, with 13 bases between them. This CDR3 region has 14 residues. Germline lookup yields CDR1 MNHGY and CDR2 SVAAGI. The CDR3 is CASSYWAGQYEQYF. Here the CDR3 DNA reads TGTGCCAGCAGTTACTGGGCGGGACAGTACGAGCAGTACTTC.

This clonotype was found many times. The junction shows a germline mismatch at one end, possibly a read error. The genes are TRBV5-1 and TRBJ1-1; D may be TRBD1 (6 bases). The germline V gene encodes CDR1 SGHRS and CDR2 YFSETQ. CDR3 length: 14 amino acids. CDR3 nucleotides: TGTGCCAGCAGTACGGGACACATGAACACTGAAGCTTTCTTT. It yields the protein CASSTGHMNTEAFF.

As for this clonotype: A much larger clone differs by one base, so this may be a read error. The genes are TRBV27 and TRBJ2-7; 7 bases are a match to TRBD1. In germline, CDR1 is MNHEY, CDR2 SMNVEV (reference sequence). Unmatched junction bases numbered 6, after V lost 5 bases and J lost 5 bases. The CDR3 contains 13 residues. The CDR3 sequence is CASSPDRADEQYF. DNA of the CDR3: TGTGCCAGCAGTCCCGACAGGGCCGACGAGCAGTACTTC.

This clonotype was observed at least ten times. The gene calls are TRBV6-1 and TRBJ1-1; possibly TRBD1 for D (6 bases). The germline V gene encodes CDR1 MNHNS and CDR2 SASEGT. V shed 6 bases and J shed 1 base, with 15 bases lying between them. The CDR3 is 15 amino acids. The CDR3: CASRKQGGTNTEAFF. As DNA, the CDR3 is TGTGCCAGCAGGAAACAGGGAGGCACGAACACTGAAGCTTTCTTT.

This clonotype occurred many times. The J gene is TRBJ1-2, the V gene TRBV6-5; TRBD1 aligns across 10 bases. V lost 2 bases to trimming and J lost 5 bases; unmatched junction nucleotides: 5. The CDR3 spans 15 residues. Germline V CDR1 and CDR2: MNHEY, SVGAGI. In nucleotides, the CDR3 is TGTGCCAGCAGTTACGGGGACAGGGGATCATATGGCTACACCTTC. This codes for CASSYGDRGSYGYTF.

This clonotype occurred many times. The chain uses TRBV11-1 and TRBJ1-1; 9 bases fit TRBD1. The CDR3 sequence is 15 residues long. Germline CDR1 SGHAT, CDR2 FQDESV (reference sequence). V was pared by 5 bases and J by 6 bases, with 10 bases of the junction left unmatched. CDR3 protein: CASSRNSGTGSEAFF. Written as DNA, the CDR3 is TGTGCCAGCAGCCGCAATTCCGGGACAGGGTCTGAAGCTTTCTTT. Full variable domain (outside the CDR3, taken from reference TRBV11-1 and TRBJ1-1): EAEVAQSPRYKITEKSQAVAFWCDPISGHATLYWYRQILGQGPELLVQFQDESVVDDSQLPKDRFSAERLKGVDSTLKIQPAELGDSAMYLCASSRNSGTGSEAFFGQGTRLTVV.

This chain connects TRBV7-2 to TRBJ2-7, with 8 nucleotides matching TRBD2. There are 15 residues in the CDR3. V shed 1 base and J 2 bases; nucleotides not matched to a gene: 4. The V gene's germline CDR1 is SGHTA and CDR2 FQGNSA. The CDR3: CASSLVSGTTYEQYF. The CDR3 coding sequence is TGTGCCAGCAGCTTAGTTAGCGGGACTACCTACGAGCAGTACTTC.

This clonotype was seen repeatedly, ten times or more. The chain uses TRBV11-3 and TRBJ1-1; D may be TRBD1 (5 bases). Germline-derived CDR1 and CDR2 are SGHNT and YENEEA. There are 15 residues in the CDR3. V was trimmed by 3 bases and J by 6 bases, leaving 17 bases between them. The CDR3 sequence is CASSFQGTATSEAFF. CDR3 bases: TGTGCCAGCAGCTTTCAGGGAACCGCGACCTCTGAAGCTTTCTTT.

With respect to this clonotype: This may come from a read error, since a much larger clone is one base off. The chain uses TRBV2 and TRBJ1-1; no firm D call. This CDR3 contains 13 residues. CDR1 is SNHLY, CDR2 FYNNEI, per germline. CDR3 residues: CASMEEVNTVAFF. The DNA of the CDR3 is TGTGCCAGCATGGAGGAGGTGAACACTGTAGCTTTCTTT.

This clonotype was counted a few times. The V gene is TRBV27, the J gene TRBJ1-6; D remains unclear. Germline assignment: CDR1 MNHEY and CDR2 SMNVEV (reference sequence). V lost 6 bases and J 7 bases, leaving 16 bases between the germline ends. The CDR3 runs 15 residues. CDR3 loop: CASSRSLGNNSPLHF. In DNA, the CDR3 is TGTGCCAGCAGCCGATCACTGGGAAACAATTCACCCCTCCACTTT.

The chain combines TRBV11-2 with TRBJ1-5; TRBD1 is a possible D gene (5 bases). V was cut by 5 bases and J by 10 bases, with 18 bases left in between. The CDR3 spans 14 residues. Per the germline V gene, CDR1 is SGHAT and CDR2 is FQNNGV. This chain's CDR3 is CASSPRVGPGPQHF. Here the CDR3 DNA reads TGTGCCAGCAGCCCCAGGGTAGGGCCAGGACCCCAGCATTTT.

The chain recombines TRBV5-1 with TRBJ2-7, with 8 bases that match TRBD2. V was clipped by 5 bases and J by 2 bases; unmatched bases: 12. The CDR3 sequence is 16 residues long. Per germline, CDR1 SGHRS and CDR2 YFSETQ. The CDR3 protein is CASRVSRSGTTYEQYF. The CDR3 nucleotides are TGCGCCAGCAGGGTGTCTCGTAGCGGGACAACCTACGAGCAGTACTTC.

This clonotype was observed a few times. The rearrangement uses TRBV12-3 or TRBV12-4 and TRBJ2-2, with D possibly being TRBD2 (6 bases). This CDR3 is 16 amino acids long. V was pared by 6 bases and J by 7 bases, with 21 bases between. This CDR3 is CASRDGTDRLGGELFF. DNA of the CDR3: TGTGCCAGCAGAGATGGGACCGACAGACTAGGCGGGGAGCTGTTTTTT.

In this sample, this clonotype turned up a few times. The V call is TRBV28, the J call TRBJ1-2; no reliable D call. The CDR3 has 12 residues. Trimming took off 4 bases at V and 4 bases at J, with 7 bases between the two ends. CDR1 and CDR2 (germline): MDHEN, SYDVKM. The CDR3 region is CASSSGTYGYTF. The DNA of the CDR3 is TGTGCCAGCAGTTCGGGCACCTATGGCTACACCTTC.